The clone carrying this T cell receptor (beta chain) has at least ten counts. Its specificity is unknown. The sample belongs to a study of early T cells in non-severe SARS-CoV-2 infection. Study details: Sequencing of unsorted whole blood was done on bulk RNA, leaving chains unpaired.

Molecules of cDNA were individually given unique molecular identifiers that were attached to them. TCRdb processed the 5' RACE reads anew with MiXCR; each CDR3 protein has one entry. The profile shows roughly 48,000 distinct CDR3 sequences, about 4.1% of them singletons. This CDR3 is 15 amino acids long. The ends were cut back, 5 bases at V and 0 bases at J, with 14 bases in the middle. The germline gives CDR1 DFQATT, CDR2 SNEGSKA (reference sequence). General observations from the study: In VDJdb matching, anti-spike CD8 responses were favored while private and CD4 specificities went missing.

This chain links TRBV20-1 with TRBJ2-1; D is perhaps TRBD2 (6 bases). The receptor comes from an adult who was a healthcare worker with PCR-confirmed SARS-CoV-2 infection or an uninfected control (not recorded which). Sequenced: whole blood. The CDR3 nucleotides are TGCAGTGCTCCCAATAGCGGAAGCTCCTACAATGAGCAGTTCTTC. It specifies CSAPNSGSSYNEQFF.